This section outlines one T cell receptor beta chain sequence together with its context. Measured with immunoSEQ multiplex PCR; TCRdb has only the in-frame clones, and not every one. The repertoire holds under 250,000 clones, with about 86% as singletons. The CDR3 contains 14 residues. CDR1 is MDHEN, CDR2 SYDVKM, per germline. Between the trimmed V and J ends, which lost 8 bases and 1 base, there was a span of 14 bases. These data originate in a study of blood T cell repertoires in COVID-19. The chain uses TRBV28 and TRBJ1-1; TRBD1 might be the D (6 bases). The TCR was taken from a woman aged 45-65 years with acute or convalescent COVID-19. The sample consisted of peripheral blood. DNA for the CDR3: TGTGCCAGCGGACTGGGGGGGGCGAACACTGAAGCTTTCTTT. It codes for CASGLGGANTEAFF. The full variable domain, with the rest looked up from reference TRBV28 and TRBJ1-1, is DVKVTQSSRYLVKRTGEKVFLECVQDMDHENMFWYRQDPGLGLRLIYFSYDVKMKEKGDIPEGYSVSREKKERFSLILESASTNQTSMYLCASGLGGANTEAFFGQGTRLTVV.